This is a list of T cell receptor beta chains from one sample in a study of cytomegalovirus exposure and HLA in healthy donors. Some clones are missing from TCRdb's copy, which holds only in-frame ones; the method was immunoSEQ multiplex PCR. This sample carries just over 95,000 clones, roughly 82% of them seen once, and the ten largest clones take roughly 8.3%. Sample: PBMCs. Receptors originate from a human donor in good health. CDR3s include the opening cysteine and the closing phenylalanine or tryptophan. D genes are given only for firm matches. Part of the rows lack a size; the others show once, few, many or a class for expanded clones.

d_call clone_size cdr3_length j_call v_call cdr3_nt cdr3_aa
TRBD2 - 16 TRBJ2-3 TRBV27 TGTGCCACCAGGCTAGCGGGGACCCGGGGCACAGATACGCAGTATTTT CATRLAGTRGTDTQYF
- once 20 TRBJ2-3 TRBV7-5 TGTGTCAGAAGCTCGGTGTTCGGGACTAGCGGGAAGTCTAGCACAGATACGCAGTATTTT CVRSSVFGTSGKSSTDTQYF
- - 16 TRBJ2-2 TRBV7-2 TGTGCCAGCAGCTCTCTTCCGAGTGCGAACACCGGGGAGCTGTTTTTT CASSSLPSANTGELFF
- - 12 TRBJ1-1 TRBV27 TGTGCCAGCATGGGGCTGAACACTGAAGCTTTCTTT CASMGLNTEAFF
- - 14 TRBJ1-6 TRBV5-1 TGCGCCAGCAGCGTTAGCTCCTATAATTCACCCCTCCACTTT CASSVSSYNSPLHF
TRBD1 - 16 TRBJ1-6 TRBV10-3 TGTGCCATCAGTGCCACCGGGACAGGGGGAGATTCACCCCTCCACTTT CAISATGTGGDSPLHF
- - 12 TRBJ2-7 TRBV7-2 TGTGCCAGCAGCTTAGCGATCGGCGAGCAGTACTTC CASSLAIGEQYF
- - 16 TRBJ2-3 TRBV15 TGTGCCACCAGCAGAGGATCTAGCGAATACACAGATACGCAGTATTTT CATSRGSSEYTDTQYF
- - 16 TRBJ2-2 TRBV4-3 TGCGCCAGCAGCCAACACACAGGGGGGGCCACCGGGGAGCTGTTTTTT CASSQHTGGATGELFF
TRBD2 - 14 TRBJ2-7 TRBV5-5 TGTGCCAGCAGGGGACTAGCGGGGCTATACGAGCAGTACTTC CASRGLAGLYEQYF
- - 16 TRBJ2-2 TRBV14 TGTGCCAGCACCAGGGCGGCGGTAACGAACACCGGGGAGCTGTTTTTT CASTRAAVTNTGELFF
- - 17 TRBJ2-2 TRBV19 TGTGCCAGTAGAACCGCCGGGACAACGCTGAACACCGGGGAGCTGTTTTTT CASRTAGTTLNTGELFF
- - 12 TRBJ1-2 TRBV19 TGTGCCAGTAGTATTCGGAACTATGGCTACACCTTC CASSIRNYGYTF
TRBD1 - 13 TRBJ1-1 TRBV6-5 TGTGCCAGCCGTCCCAGGGGGGACACTGAAGCTTTCTTT CASRPRGDTEAFF
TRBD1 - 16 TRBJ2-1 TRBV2 TGTGCCAGCAGGCGACAGGGGGGGTCCTCTTACAATGAGCAGTTCTTC CASRRQGGSSYNEQFF
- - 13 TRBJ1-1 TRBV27 TGTGCCAGCAGCCTACAGGGTCACACTGAAGCTTTCTTT CASSLQGHTEAFF
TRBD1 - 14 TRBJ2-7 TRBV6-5 TGTGCCAGCAGTCGAAGGGGACAGGGCTACGAGCAGTACTTC CASSRRGQGYEQYF
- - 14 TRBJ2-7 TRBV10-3 TGTGCCATCAGCACCGGACAGGCGGGGTACGAGCAGTACTTC CAISTGQAGYEQYF
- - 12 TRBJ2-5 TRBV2 TGTGCCAGCAGTCCCGTTCGGGAGACCCAGTACTTC CASSPVRETQYF
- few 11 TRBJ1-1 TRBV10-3 TGTGCCGGGGGGACGTACACTGAAGCTTTCTTT CAGGTYTEAFF